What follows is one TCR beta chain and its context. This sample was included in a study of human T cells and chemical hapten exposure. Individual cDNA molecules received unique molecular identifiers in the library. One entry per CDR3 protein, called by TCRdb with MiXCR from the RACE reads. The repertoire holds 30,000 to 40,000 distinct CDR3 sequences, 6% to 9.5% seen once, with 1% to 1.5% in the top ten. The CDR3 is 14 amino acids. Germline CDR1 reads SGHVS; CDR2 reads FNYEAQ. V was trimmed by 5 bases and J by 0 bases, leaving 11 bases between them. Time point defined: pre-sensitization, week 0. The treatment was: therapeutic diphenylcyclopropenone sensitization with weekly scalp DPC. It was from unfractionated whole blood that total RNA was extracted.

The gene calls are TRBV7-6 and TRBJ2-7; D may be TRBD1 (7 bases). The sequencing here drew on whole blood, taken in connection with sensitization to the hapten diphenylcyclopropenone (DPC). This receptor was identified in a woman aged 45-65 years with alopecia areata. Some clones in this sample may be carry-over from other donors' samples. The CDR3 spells CASSGQEGSYEQYF. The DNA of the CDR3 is TGTGCCAGCAGCGGACAGGAGGGCTCCTACGAGCAGTACTTC.